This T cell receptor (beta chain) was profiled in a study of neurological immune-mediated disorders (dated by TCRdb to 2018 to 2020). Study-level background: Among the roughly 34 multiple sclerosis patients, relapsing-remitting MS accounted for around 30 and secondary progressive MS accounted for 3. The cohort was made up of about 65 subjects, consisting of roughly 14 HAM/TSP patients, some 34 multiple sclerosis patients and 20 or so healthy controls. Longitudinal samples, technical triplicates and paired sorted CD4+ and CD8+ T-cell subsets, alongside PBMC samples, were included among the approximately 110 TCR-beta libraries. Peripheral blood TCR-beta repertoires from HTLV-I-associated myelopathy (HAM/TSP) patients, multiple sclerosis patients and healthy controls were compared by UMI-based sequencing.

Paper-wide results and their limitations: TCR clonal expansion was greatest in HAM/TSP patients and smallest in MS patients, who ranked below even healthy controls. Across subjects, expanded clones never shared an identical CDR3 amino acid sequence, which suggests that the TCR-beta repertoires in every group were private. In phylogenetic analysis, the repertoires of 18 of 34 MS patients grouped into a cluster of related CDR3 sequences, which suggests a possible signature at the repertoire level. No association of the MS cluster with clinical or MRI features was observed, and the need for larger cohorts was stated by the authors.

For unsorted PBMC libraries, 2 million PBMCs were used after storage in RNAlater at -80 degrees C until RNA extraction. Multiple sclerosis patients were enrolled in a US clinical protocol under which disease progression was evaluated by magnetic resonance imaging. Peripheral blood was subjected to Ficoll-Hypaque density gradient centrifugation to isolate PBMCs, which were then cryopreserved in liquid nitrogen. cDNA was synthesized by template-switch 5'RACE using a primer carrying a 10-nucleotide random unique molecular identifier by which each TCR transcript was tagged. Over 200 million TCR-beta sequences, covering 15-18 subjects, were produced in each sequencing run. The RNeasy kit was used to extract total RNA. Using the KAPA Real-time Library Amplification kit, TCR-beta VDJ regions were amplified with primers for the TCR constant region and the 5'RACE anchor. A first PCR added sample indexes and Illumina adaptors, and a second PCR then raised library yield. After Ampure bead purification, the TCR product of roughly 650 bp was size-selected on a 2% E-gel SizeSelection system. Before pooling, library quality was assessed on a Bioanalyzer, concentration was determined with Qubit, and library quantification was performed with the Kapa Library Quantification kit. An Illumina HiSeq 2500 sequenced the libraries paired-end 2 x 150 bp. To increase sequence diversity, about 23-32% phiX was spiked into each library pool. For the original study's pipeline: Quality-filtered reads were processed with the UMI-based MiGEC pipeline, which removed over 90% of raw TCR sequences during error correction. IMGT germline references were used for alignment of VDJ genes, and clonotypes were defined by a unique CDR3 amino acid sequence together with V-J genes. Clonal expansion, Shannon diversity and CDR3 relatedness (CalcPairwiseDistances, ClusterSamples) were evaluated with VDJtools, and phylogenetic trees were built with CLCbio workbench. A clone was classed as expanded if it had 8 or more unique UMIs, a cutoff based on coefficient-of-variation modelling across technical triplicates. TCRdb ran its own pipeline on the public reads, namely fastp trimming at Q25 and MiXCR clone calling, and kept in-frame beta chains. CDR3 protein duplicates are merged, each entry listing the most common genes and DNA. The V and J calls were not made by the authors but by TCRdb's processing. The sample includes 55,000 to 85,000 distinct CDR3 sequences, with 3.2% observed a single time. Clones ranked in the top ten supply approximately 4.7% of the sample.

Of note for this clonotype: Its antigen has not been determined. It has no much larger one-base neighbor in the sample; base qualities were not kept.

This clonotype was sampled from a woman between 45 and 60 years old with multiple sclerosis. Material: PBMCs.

The CDR3 region reads CASSPDREKLFF. The DNA sequence follows: TGTGCCAGCAGCCCGGACAGGGAAAAACTGTTTTTT. Rearrangement joined TRBV7-6 to TRBJ1-4; the junction holds 7 bases that match TRBD1. V and J are trimmed by 5 bases and 8 bases, and the gene matches miss 2 bases of the junction. The germline V gene gives CDR1 as SGHVS and CDR2 as FNYEAQ. The CDR3 numbers 12 residues from cysteine through phenylalanine. Only the CDR3 region is kept as DNA, spanning 36 bases read in frame from base 1.